These T cell receptor beta chains were read from a single sample in a study of cytomegalovirus exposure and HLA in healthy donors. TCRdb's table, derived via immunoSEQ multiplex PCR, lists solely in-frame clones and lacks some. In the table there are over 120,000 clones, about 80% of which are singletons. The sample taken for sequencing was PBMCs. The receptors were sampled from a woman aged 18-29 years in good health and CMV-seropositive. CDR3s include the opening cysteine and the closing phenylalanine or tryptophan. A D gene is named only where the DNA matches it firmly. A row's size may be missing; if present it is once, few, many or a size class.

>NA|TRBV6-4|NA|TRBJ2-2
TGTGCCAGCAGTGACTCGACACAGGGTCCCGGGGAGCTGTTTTTT
CASSDSTQGPGELFF
>NA|TRBV7-2|TRBD1|TRBJ1-2
TGTGCCAGCAGCGCCCCAGGGGGTTCCTATGGCTACACCTTC
CASSAPGGSYGYTF
>NA|TRBV4-3|TRBD1|TRBJ2-2
TGCGCCAGCAGCCAAGAGGGTTTGGCAGGGGGCACCGGGGAGCTGTTTTTT
CASSQEGLAGGTGELFF
>NA|TRBV4-3|TRBD1|TRBJ2-1
TGCGCCAGCAGCCAACCCAGGGGGCGCGAGGGTTTCAGCTCCTACAATGAGCAGTTCTTC
CASSQPRGREGFSSYNEQFF
>NA|TRBV12-5|TRBD1|TRBJ2-3
TGTGCTAGTGGGGGGACAGGTGGGAGACTCACAGATACGCAGTATTTT
CASGGTGGRLTDTQYF
>few|TRBV19|NA|TRBJ1-4
TGTGCCAGTAGTATGATGTTGGGCCGCGAAAAACTGTTTTTT
CASSMMLGREKLFF
>NA|TRBV6-5|NA|TRBJ1-5
TGTGCCAGCAGGCGGAACAGGGACGGTTATCAGCCCCAGCATTTT
CASRRNRDGYQPQHF
>medium-sized|TRBV4-3|TRBD2|TRBJ2-7
TGCGCCAGCAGCGTGACTAGCGGGGGGGAGGGAATCGACGAGCAGTACTTC
CASSVTSGGEGIDEQYF
>NA|TRBV30|NA|TRBJ2-7
TGTGCCTGGAGTGGCGGGAACTACGAGCAGTACTTC
CAWSGGNYEQYF
>NA|TRBV27|NA|TRBJ2-3
TGTGCCAGCAGCATAGTCACGGGGTCAGATACGCAGTATTTT
CASSIVTGSDTQYF
>NA|TRBV5-6|NA|TRBJ1-5
TGTGCCAGCACCCTTGGGCGTGGCAATCAGCCCCAGCATTTT
CASTLGRGNQPQHF
>NA|TRBV25-1|NA|TRBJ1-2
TGTGCCAGCAGCGCCGGGGTTCCCTATGGCTACACCTTC
CASSAGVPYGYTF
>few|TRBV7-2|TRBD1|TRBJ1-5
TGTGCCAGCAGCGGGGGGACAGGGAGCAATCAGCCCCAGCATTTT
CASSGGTGSNQPQHF
>NA|TRBV2|NA|TRBJ2-5
TGTGCCAGCAGTAGTAGTCCCCAAGAGACCCAGTACTTC
CASSSSPQETQYF
>NA|TRBV9|NA|TRBJ2-3
TGTGCCAGCAGCCCCAAAGCAGGGGATGGAAGGACAGATACGCAGTATTTT
CASSPKAGDGRTDTQYF
>NA|TRBV7-9|NA|TRBJ2-7
TGTGCCAGCAGCTTAGCGGGAGGTTACGAGCAGTACTTC
CASSLAGGYEQYF
>NA|TRBV5-5|TRBD2|TRBJ2-1
TGTGCCAGCAGCCGACTAGCGGGGGGGCGGAACAATGAGCAGTTCTTC
CASSRLAGGRNNEQFF
>NA|TRBV19|NA|TRBJ2-3
TGTGCCAGTAGTCAGGCCACAGATACGCAGTATTTT
CASSQATDTQYF
>NA|TRBV5-4|TRBD2|TRBJ2-4
TGTGCCAGCAGCTTGGGACTAGCGGGGGGGCCAGCCAAAAACATTCAGTACTTC
CASSLGLAGGPAKNIQYF
>NA|TRBV6-6|NA|TRBJ1-1
TGTGCCAGCGGGGGCATCACAGTGAACACTGAAGCTTTCTTT
CASGGITVNTEAFF
>NA|TRBV4-3|NA|TRBJ1-1
TGCGCCAGCAGCCATACCCCCGGACTGGGGGAAGCTTTCTTT
CASSHTPGLGEAFF
>NA|TRBV5-5|TRBD1|TRBJ2-1
TGTGCCAGCAGTCTTATTACAGGGGATCGGGAGCAGTTCTTC
CASSLITGDREQFF
>NA|TRBV6-6|TRBD1|TRBJ1-2
TGTGCCAGCAGTTACCTTGACAGGGGTAACTATGGCTACACCTTC
CASSYLDRGNYGYTF
>NA|TRBV19|NA|TRBJ1-2
TGTGCCAGTAAGGAGGGAGGGCACTATGGCTACACCTTC
CASKEGGHYGYTF
>NA|TRBV11-2|NA|TRBJ1-6
TGTGCCAGCAGCTCCGGGGGTTCACCCCTCCACTTT
CASSSGGSPLHF
>NA|TRBV6-1|TRBD1|TRBJ2-2
TGTGCCAGTACAGAGGGACAGCCTAACACCGGGGAGCTGTTTTTT
CASTEGQPNTGELFF
>NA|TRBV5-8|TRBD2|TRBJ2-2
TGTGCCAGCAGCTTGGGGACTAGTTACACCGGGGAGCTGTTTTTT
CASSLGTSYTGELFF
>NA|TRBV5-1|NA|TRBJ2-2
TGCGCCAGCAGCCCCCTAGGCACCGGGGAGCTGTTTTTT
CASSPLGTGELFF
>NA|TRBV5-1|TRBD1|TRBJ2-2
TGCGCCAGCAGCTTCCGGACAGGCACCGGGGAGCTGTTTTTT
CASSFRTGTGELFF
>NA|TRBV19|TRBD1|TRBJ1-1
TGTGCCAGTTTCCGTAAGGGGGCGAGCGCGGACACTGAAGCTTTCTTT
CASFRKGASADTEAFF
>once|TRBV28|NA|TRBJ1-1
TGTGCCAGCAGTTTCAGGAATGAAGCTTTCTTT
CASSFRNEAFF
>NA|TRBV5-4|TRBD1|TRBJ2-5
TGTGCCAGCAGCTCCGACAGGGTCGAACGGGACCAAGAGACCCAGTACTTC
CASSSDRVERDQETQYF
>NA|TRBV6-1|NA|TRBJ2-7
TGTGCCAGCAGTGGGGGACATACCTACGAGCAGTACTTC
CASSGGHTYEQYF
>NA|TRBV2|NA|TRBJ2-5
TGTGCCAGCAGTGAAATCGGGACCCAGTACTTC
CASSEIGTQYF
>NA|TRBV5-4|NA|TRBJ2-3
TGTGCCAGCAGCCCACGGACAACTAGCACAGATACGCAGTATTTT
CASSPRTTSTDTQYF
>once|TRBV6-1|TRBD1|TRBJ1-4
TGTGCCAGCGGGGACAGGGGAGTTGAAAAACTGTTTTTT
CASGDRGVEKLFF
>NA|TRBV7-9|TRBD1|TRBJ1-4
TGTGCCAGCAGCTTAAGACAGGGGGGGGAAAAACTGTTTTTT
CASSLRQGGEKLFF
>NA|TRBV5-1|NA|TRBJ2-5
TGCGCCAGCAGCTTGGAGGGGGAATCGGAGACCCAGTACTTC
CASSLEGESETQYF
>NA|TRBV11-2|TRBD2|TRBJ2-1
TGTGCCAGCAGGGGGACTAGCGGGGGGTCCTGGAACGGGAATGAGCAGTTCTTC
CASRGTSGGSWNGNEQFF
>NA|TRBV6-1|TRBD1|TRBJ1-6
TGTGCCAGCAGTGAGCGACAGGGGGGTCCCCTCCACTTT
CASSERQGGPLHF
>NA|TRBV10-1|TRBD1|TRBJ1-5
TGCGCCAGCAGTCCCGGGACAGGGACAGCCCTTAGCAATCAGCCCCAGCATTTT
CASSPGTGTALSNQPQHF
>NA|TRBV1|NA|TRBJ2-7
TGCACCAGCAGCCAAGATCCGAAGGCTAGCGGGTCGCTTTACGAGCAGTACTTC
CTSSQDPKASGSLYEQYF
>NA|TRBV7-2|NA|TRBJ2-7
TGTGCCAGCAGCCCTCGGGACAACCCCTACGAGCAGTACTTC
CASSPRDNPYEQYF
>NA|TRBV9|TRBD1|TRBJ2-2
TGTGCCAGCAGCCCAAACAGGGGGCAAGGGACCGGGGAGCTGTTTTTT
CASSPNRGQGTGELFF
>NA|TRBV7-6|NA|TRBJ2-7
TGTGCCAGCAATACCGGGTCGCCCCAGGGCGAGCAGTACTTC
CASNTGSPQGEQYF
>NA|TRBV13|TRBD1|TRBJ1-4
TGTGCCAGCAGCATTGACAGGGGGACTAATGAAAAACTGTTTTTT
CASSIDRGTNEKLFF
>few|TRBV7-6|TRBD2|TRBJ2-7
TGTGCCAGCAGCCCCGCGACTAGCGGGGGCCTCTACGAGCAGTACTTC
CASSPATSGGLYEQYF
>NA|TRBV5-6|TRBD1|TRBJ2-1
TGTGCCAGCAGTTCCCGACAGGGCGGGTACAATGAGCAGTTCTTC
CASSSRQGGYNEQFF
>NA|TRBV19|TRBD1|TRBJ1-2
TGTGCCAGTAGTCCCCGGACAGGTGATGGCTACACCTTC
CASSPRTGDGYTF
>NA|TRBV27|NA|TRBJ2-2
TGTGCCAGCAGACTGGGACAGAACACCGGGGAGCTGTTTTTT
CASRLGQNTGELFF
>NA|TRBV25-1|TRBD1|TRBJ2-5
TGTGCCAGCGGTGGGGACAGGGGACAAGAGACCCAGTACTTC
CASGGDRGQETQYF
>few|TRBV5-1|TRBD2|TRBJ2-5
TGCGCCAGCAGCTTGCCTGCTAGCGGCCAAGAGACCCAGTACTTC
CASSLPASGQETQYF